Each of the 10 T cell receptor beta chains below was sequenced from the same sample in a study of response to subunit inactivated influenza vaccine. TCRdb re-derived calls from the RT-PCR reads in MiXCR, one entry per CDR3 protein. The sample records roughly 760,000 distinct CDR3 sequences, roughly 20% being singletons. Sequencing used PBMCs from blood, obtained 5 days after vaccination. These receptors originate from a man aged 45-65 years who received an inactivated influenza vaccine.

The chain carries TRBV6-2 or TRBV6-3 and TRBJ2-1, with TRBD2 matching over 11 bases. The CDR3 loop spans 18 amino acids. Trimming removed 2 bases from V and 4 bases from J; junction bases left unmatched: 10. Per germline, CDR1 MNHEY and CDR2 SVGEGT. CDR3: CASSYKGPGTSGYNEQFF. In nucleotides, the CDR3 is TGTGCCAGCAGTTACAAGGGGCCCGGGACTAGCGGTTACAATGAGCAGTTCTTC.

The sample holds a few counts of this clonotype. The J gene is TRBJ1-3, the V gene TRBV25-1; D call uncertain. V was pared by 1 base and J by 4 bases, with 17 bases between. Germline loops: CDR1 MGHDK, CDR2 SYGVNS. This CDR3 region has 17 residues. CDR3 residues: CASSESAVLTEGNTIYF. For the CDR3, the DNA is TGTGCCAGCAGTGAATCGGCCGTGCTTACCGAGGGAAACACCATATATTTT.

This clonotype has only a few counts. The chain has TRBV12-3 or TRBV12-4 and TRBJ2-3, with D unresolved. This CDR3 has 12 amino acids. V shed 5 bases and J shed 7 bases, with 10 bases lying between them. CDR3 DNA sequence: TGTGCCAGCAGTCGTGGGGTAAATACGCAGTATTTT. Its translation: CASSRGVNTQYF.

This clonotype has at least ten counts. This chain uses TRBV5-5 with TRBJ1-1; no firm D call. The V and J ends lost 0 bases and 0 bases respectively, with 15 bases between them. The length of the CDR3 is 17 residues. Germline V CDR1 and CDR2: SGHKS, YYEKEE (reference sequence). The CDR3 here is CASSLALSNLLNTEAFF. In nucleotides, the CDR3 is TGTGCCAGCAGCTTGGCCCTATCCAATCTGCTGAACACTGAAGCTTTCTTT. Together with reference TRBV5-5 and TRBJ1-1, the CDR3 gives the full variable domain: DAGVTQSPTHLIKTRGQQVTLRCSPISGHKSVSWYQQVLGQGPQFIFQYYEKEERGRGNFPDRFSARQFPNYSSELNVNALLLGDSALYLCASSLALSNLLNTEAFFGQGTRLTVV.

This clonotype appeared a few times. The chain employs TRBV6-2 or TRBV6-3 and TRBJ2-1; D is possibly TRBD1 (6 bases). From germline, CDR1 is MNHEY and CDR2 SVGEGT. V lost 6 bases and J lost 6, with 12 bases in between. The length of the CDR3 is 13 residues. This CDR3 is CASRRDKTNEQFF. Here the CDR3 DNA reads TGTGCCAGCAGAAGGGACAAGACCAATGAGCAGTTCTTC.

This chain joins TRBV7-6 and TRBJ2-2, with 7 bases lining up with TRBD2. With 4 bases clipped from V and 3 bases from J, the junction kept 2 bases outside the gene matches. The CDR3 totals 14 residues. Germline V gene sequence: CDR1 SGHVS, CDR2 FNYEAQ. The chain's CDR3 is CASSSRGDTGELFF. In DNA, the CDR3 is TGTGCCAGCAGCTCTCGGGGGGACACCGGGGAGCTGTTTTTT.

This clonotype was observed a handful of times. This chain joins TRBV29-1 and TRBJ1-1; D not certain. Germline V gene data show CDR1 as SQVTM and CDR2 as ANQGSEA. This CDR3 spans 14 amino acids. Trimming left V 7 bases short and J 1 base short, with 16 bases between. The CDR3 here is CSAALSSGNTEAFF. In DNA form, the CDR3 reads TGCAGCGCCGCCCTCTCGTCGGGGAACACTGAAGCTTTCTTT.

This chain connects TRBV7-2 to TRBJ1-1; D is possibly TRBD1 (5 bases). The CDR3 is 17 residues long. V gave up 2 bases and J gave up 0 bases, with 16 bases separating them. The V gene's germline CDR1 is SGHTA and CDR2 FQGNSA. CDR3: CASSLLVGLGMNTEAFF. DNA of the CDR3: TGTGCCAGCAGCTTACTAGTGGGGCTTGGGATGAACACTGAAGCTTTCTTT.

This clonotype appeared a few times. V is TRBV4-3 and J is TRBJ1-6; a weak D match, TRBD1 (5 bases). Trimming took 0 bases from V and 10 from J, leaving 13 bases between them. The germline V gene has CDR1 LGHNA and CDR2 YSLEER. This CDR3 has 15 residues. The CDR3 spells CASSQDLGVGSPLHF. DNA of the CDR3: TGCGCCAGCAGCCAAGATCTGGGGGTAGGGTCACCCCTCCACTTT.

CDR3: CASSLFAGGDYNEQFF. CDR3 nucleotide sequence: TGTGCCAGCAGCTTATTCGCAGGGGGGGATTACAATGAGCAGTTCTTC. The chain is built from TRBV7-3 and TRBJ2-1; D may match TRBD1 or TRBD2 (7 bases each). The CDR3 has 16 residues. CDR1 is SGHTA, CDR2 FQGTGA, per germline. Deletions cut 2 bases from V and 4 bases from J, with 15 bases between.